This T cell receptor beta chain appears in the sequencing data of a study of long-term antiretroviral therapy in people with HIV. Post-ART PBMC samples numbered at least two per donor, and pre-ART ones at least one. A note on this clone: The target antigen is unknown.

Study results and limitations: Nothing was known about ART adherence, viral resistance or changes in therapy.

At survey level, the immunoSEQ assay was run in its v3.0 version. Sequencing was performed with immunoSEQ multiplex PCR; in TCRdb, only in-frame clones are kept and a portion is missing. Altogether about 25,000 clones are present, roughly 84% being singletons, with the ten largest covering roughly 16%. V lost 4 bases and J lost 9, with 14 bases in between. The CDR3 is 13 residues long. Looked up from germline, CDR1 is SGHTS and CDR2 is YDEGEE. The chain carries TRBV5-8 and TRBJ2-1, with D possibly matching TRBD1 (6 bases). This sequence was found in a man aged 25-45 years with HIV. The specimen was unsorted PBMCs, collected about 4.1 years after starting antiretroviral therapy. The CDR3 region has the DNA TGTGCCAGCAGCCTAGCATACAGGGTTGAGCAGTTCTTC. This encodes CASSLAYRVEQFF.